The 18 T cell receptor beta chains reported below all come from one sample, sequenced in a study of blood T cell repertoires in COVID-19. TCRdb's copy holds only in-frame clones and misses some; the assay was immunoSEQ multiplex PCR. The sample holds about 150,000 clones; approximately 87% are singletons and the top ten take 8% to 9%. Input material: peripheral blood. The source of these receptors is a woman aged 50 to 65 with active or convalescent COVID-19.

The chain links TRBV19 to TRBJ1-1; perhaps TRBD1 as D (5 bases). Between the trimmed V and J ends, which lost 6 bases and 1 base, there was a span of 12 bases. Germline lookup yields CDR1 LNHDA and CDR2 SQIVND (reference sequence). The CDR3 length is 14 residues. The CDR3 region is CASRTGERNTEAFF. The DNA of the CDR3 is TGTGCCAGTAGGACGGGGGAACGGAACACTGAAGCTTTCTTT.

V is TRBV11-2 and J is TRBJ1-1; TRBD1 might be the D (5 bases). With 3 bases removed from V and 3 bases from J, the gap between germline ends came to 8 bases. The CDR3 totals 13 residues. Germline V gene lookup returns CDR1 SGHAT and CDR2 FQNNGV. CDR3 bases: TGTGCCAGCAGCTTTGGACAAGACACTGAAGCTTTCTTT. This translates into CASSFGQDTEAFF.

This clone was counted a few times. This rearrangement joins TRBV24-1 to TRBJ2-1; 9 bases line up with TRBD1. With V trimmed by 6 bases and J by 5 bases, 4 bases remained unmatched. The CDR3 has 14 residues. The germline CDR1 and CDR2 sequences are KGHDR and SFDVKD. The CDR3 loop is CATSYGTGNNEQFF. The CDR3 DNA reads TGTGCCACCAGTTACGGGACAGGGAACAATGAGCAGTTCTTC.

The CDR3 coding sequence is TGTGCCAGCAGTTCTCCCCAGGCGACCGGGACCTACGAGCAGTACTTC. The encoded protein is CASSSPQATGTYEQYF. The chain joins TRBV28 to TRBJ2-7; possibly TRBD2 for D (5 bases). Germline CDR1 is MDHEN and CDR2 is SYDVKM. Trimming shortened V by 4 bases and J by 2 bases, and 18 bases separated the two germline ends. The CDR3 is made up of 16 amino acids.

The chain combines TRBV18 with TRBJ2-1; TRBD2 might be the D (6 bases). The germline V and J ends were trimmed by 6 bases and 4 bases, with 13 bases remaining between them. Germline CDR1 is KGHSH and CDR2 is LQKENI. This CDR3 is 14 amino acids long. In nucleotides, the CDR3 is TGTGCCAGCTCTTTGGGGGGTTCATACAATGAGCAGTTCTTC. Translation gives CASSLGGSYNEQFF.

The chain uses TRBV9 and TRBJ1-2, with 11 nucleotides matching TRBD1. The CDR3 spans 16 residues. The V gene end was trimmed by 4 bases and the J gene end by 2 bases; junction bases not matched to a gene: 7. Germline V gene data show CDR1 as SGDLS and CDR2 as YYNGEE. Written as DNA, the CDR3 is TGTGCCAGCAGCACGGGGAGGGACAGGGGGAACTATGGCTACACCTTC. Protein product: CASSTGRDRGNYGYTF.

The chain recombines TRBV6-4 with TRBJ1-4; 10 bases line up with TRBD1. Germline lookup yields CDR1 MRHNA and CDR2 SNTAGT. The CDR3 contains 15 residues. The V segment lost 9 bases and the J segment 6 bases; nucleotides outside the gene matches: 10. Here the CDR3 reads CASPTEGTGDEKLFF. In DNA, the CDR3 is TGTGCCAGTCCCACGGAAGGGACAGGGGATGAAAAACTGTTTTTT.

The chain couples TRBV19 to TRBJ1-5, with D possibly TRBD1 on 6 matching bases. V was clipped by 3 bases and J by 5 bases, with 17 bases between them. The CDR3 sequence is 16 residues long. The germline CDR1 and CDR2 sequences are LNHDA and SQIVND (reference sequence). The CDR3 here is CASSMFRGAEDQPQHF. As DNA, the CDR3 is TGTGCCAGTAGTATGTTCAGGGGCGCGGAGGATCAGCCCCAGCATTTT.

The chain recombines TRBV2 with TRBJ1-1, with a possible D match to TRBD1 (5 bases). Germline V gene sequence: CDR1 SNHLY, CDR2 FYNNEI. With 4 bases removed from V and 8 bases from J, the gap between germline ends came to 8 bases. The CDR3 has 11 amino acids. The CDR3 DNA is TGTGCCAGCAGTGGGACATACGAAGCTTTCTTT. Its translation: CASSGTYEAFF.

This sequence joins TRBV3-1 (or the pseudogene TRBV3-2) and TRBJ2-7, with a tentative D call TRBD2 (5 bases). The CDR3 extends over 16 amino acids. Germline V gene sequence: CDR1 LGHDT, CDR2 YNNKEL (reference sequence). V lost 4 bases to trimming and J lost 2 bases, with 18 bases between them. Here the CDR3 reads CASSRKRGRPTYEQYF. CDR3 sequence (DNA): TGTGCCAGCAGCCGGAAACGAGGGAGACCAACCTACGAGCAGTACTTC.

The V gene is TRBV5-1, the J gene TRBJ2-5; TRBD2 agrees at 10 bases. Looked up from germline, CDR1 is SGHRS and CDR2 is YFSETQ. This CDR3 is 17 amino acids long. The V and J ends lost 0 bases and 0 bases, in that order; junction bases with no gene match: 5. The CDR3 nucleotides read TGCGCCAGCAGCTTGGGATTAGCGGGAGGTAACCAAGAGACCCAGTACTTC. Encoded protein: CASSLGLAGGNQETQYF.

V is TRBV30 and J is TRBJ1-5, with D unresolved. The CDR3 length is 14 residues. V was pared by 4 bases and J by 2 bases, with 12 bases between. CDR1 and CDR2 from the germline V gene are GTSNPN and SVGIG (reference sequence). This CDR3 is CAWTLNGGNQPQHF. CDR3 DNA sequence: TGTGCCTGGACCTTGAATGGAGGCAATCAGCCCCAGCATTTT. Supplemented by reference TRBV30 and TRBJ1-5, the full variable domain reads SQTIHQWPATLVQPVGSPLSLECTVEGTSNPNLYWYRQAAGRGLQLLFYSVGIGQISSEVPQNLSASRPQDRQFILSSKKLLLSDSGFYLCAWTLNGGNQPQHFGDGTRLSIL.

This sequence joins TRBV6-4 and TRBJ2-5, with D perhaps TRBD2 (5 bases). The CDR3 length is 13 residues. The V and J ends lost 4 bases and 2 bases respectively, with 8 bases between them. Germline-derived CDR1 and CDR2 are MRHNA and SNTAGT. CDR3: CASSGELQETQYF. In nucleotides, the CDR3 is TGTGCCAGCAGTGGGGAGCTACAAGAGACCCAGTACTTC.

This clone was picked up one time. This rearrangement joins TRBV5-4 to TRBJ2-3; 9 bases match TRBD1. V was clipped by 4 bases and J by 3 bases; unmatched bases: 9. This CDR3 has 16 residues. Germline lookup yields CDR1 SGHNT and CDR2 YYREEE (reference sequence). CDR3 coding DNA: TGTGCCAGCAGCCGGACAGGGGCCCTCCAGACAGATACGCAGTATTTT. Protein product: CASSRTGALQTDTQYF.

This sequence joins TRBV7-2 and TRBJ2-7; 7 bases fit TRBD2. There are 15 residues in the CDR3. Trimming cost V 5 bases and J 1 base; bases outside gene matches: 8. Germline CDR1 SGHTA, CDR2 FQGNSA. In nucleotides, the CDR3 is TGTGCCAGCAGCCCCAGCGGGGTGGGTTCCTACGAGCAGTACTTC. This gives the protein CASSPSGVGSYEQYF.

The V gene is TRBV18, the J gene TRBJ2-2; D may be TRBD2 (5 bases). The V gene's germline CDR1 is KGHSH and CDR2 LQKENI. The V and J ends lost 7 bases and 1 base respectively, with 13 bases between them. The CDR3 loop spans 15 amino acids. The CDR3 loop reads CASWPGRRNTGELFF. For the CDR3, the DNA is TGTGCCAGCTGGCCGGGAAGGAGGAACACCGGGGAGCTGTTTTTT.

V gene TRBV7-2 combines with J gene TRBJ1-1, with no clear D. Germline V gene sequence: CDR1 SGHTA, CDR2 FQGNSA. The length of the CDR3 is 13 residues. V was shortened by 3 bases and J by 5 bases, with 10 bases between the two germline ends. CDR3 sequence (DNA): TGTGCCAGCAGCTTTAGTGCGGGGACTGAAGCTTTCTTT. It encodes CASSFSAGTEAFF.

The CDR3 sequence is CASKDHVGGKNIQYF. CDR3 DNA sequence: TGTGCCAGCAAAGACCACGTCGGAGGGAAAAACATTCAGTACTTC. The rearrangement joins TRBV3-1 (or the pseudogene TRBV3-2) to TRBJ2-4; the D gene is possibly TRBD2 (6 bases). Deletions cut 7 bases from V and 4 bases from J, with 17 bases between. The CDR3 extends over 15 amino acids. Germline V gene data show CDR1 as LGHDT and CDR2 as YNNKEL (reference sequence).